A single sample gave rise to the 27 T cell receptor beta chains below, sequenced in a study of read filtering for tumor transcriptome and immune sequencing. From roughly 0.4 ug of RNA, a library with molecular barcoded alpha/delta and beta/gamma adaptors was made. Each CDR3 protein is one row after TCRdb ran MiXCR on the reads. Of 39,000 or so distinct CDR3 sequences listed, about an eighth are singletons. Sequencing was done on a sample of a population of CD138-negative cells sorted from bone marrow. The receptors were gathered from a donor over 35 with multiple myeloma.

Concerning this clonotype itself: A far larger clone lies a single base away; this is likely a read error. The genes are TRBV10-3 and TRBJ2-5; weak D call: TRBD1 (6 bases). The V end was cut by 10 bases, the J end by 11 bases, with 23 bases between. Per the germline V gene, CDR1 is ENHRY and CDR2 is SYGVKD. This CDR3 spans 13 amino acids. In DNA, the CDR3 is TGTGCCAGCCACAACAGGGACAACAATGAGCAGTACTTC. Amino acid sequence: CASHNRDNNEQYF.

The rearrangement uses TRBV6-5 and TRBJ2-7, with 10 nucleotides matching TRBD1. The CDR3 is 16 amino acids. Germline CDR1 is MNHEY and CDR2 is SVGAGI. V lost 10 bases and J lost 1; bases outside the gene matches: 13. The CDR3 DNA follows: TGTGCCACCGAAATTCATGGGGGACAGGGGTCCTACGAGCAGTACTTC. Translated, it gives CATEIHGGQGSYEQYF.

On this clonotype: With a much larger clone just one base away, this may be a read error. The V call is TRBV19, the J call TRBJ1-5, with a weak D call TRBD1 (5 bases). This CDR3 comprises 15 residues. CDR1 is LNHDA and CDR2 is SQIVND in the germline V gene (reference sequence). The CDR3 reads CASRLTGGSKQPQHF. The CDR3 DNA reads as TGTGCCAGTAGGCTCACCGGGGGGAGCAAACAGCCCCAGCATTTT.

This clonotype was seen ten or more times. CDR3 in amino acids: CSASPSYRGSNQPQHF. CDR3 bases: TGCAGTGCTAGTCCGAGTTACAGGGGGAGCAATCAGCCCCAGCATTTT. The V and J genes are TRBV20-1 and TRBJ1-5, with 8 bases identical to TRBD1. J was trimmed by 1 base and V by 3 bases; bases with no gene match: 8. Germline V CDR1 and CDR2: DFQATT, SNEGSKA (reference sequence). This CDR3 region has 16 residues.

This clonotype was counted many times. This chain uses TRBV3-1 with TRBJ1-5, with 7 bases that match TRBD1. V shed 4 bases and J 7 bases; nucleotides not matched to a gene: 10. Germline-derived CDR1 and CDR2 are LGHDT and YNNKEL (reference sequence). The CDR3 sequence is 15 residues long. CDR3 sequence reads: CASSPDRGLYQPQHF. The CDR3 DNA reads TGTGCCAGCAGCCCCGATAGGGGGCTTTACCAGCCCCAGCATTTT.

The chain is built from TRBV12-3 or TRBV12-4 and TRBJ1-1; no firm D call. The CDR3 has 16 amino acids. Trimming shortened V by 5 bases and J by 0 bases, and 16 bases separated the two germline ends. The CDR3 DNA is TGTGCCAGCAGTGGGGAGGGAGGTCGCATGAACACTGAAGCTTTCTTT. Its translation is CASSGEGGRMNTEAFF.

This clonotype was found a few times. Here the CDR3 omits its conserved ending phenylalanine or tryptophan, so a read error is the likely source. The chain is built from TRBV29-1 and TRBJ2-3, with D tentatively TRBD2 (6 bases). The CDR3 extends over 13 amino acids. Germline values: CDR1 SQVTM, CDR2 ANQGSEA. This chain's CDR3 is CRVGAGSNDTQYY. For the CDR3, the DNA is TGCAGAGTTGGGGCCGGGAGTAACGATACGCAGTATTAT.

This clonotype was found many times. CDR3 protein: CASSYFSENTEAFF. The CDR3, as DNA: TGTGCCAGCAGTTACTTTTCGGAGAACACTGAAGCTTTCTTT. The chain carries TRBV6-2 or TRBV6-3 and TRBJ1-1; the D is unclear. This CDR3 is 14 amino acids long. The V end lost 1 base, the J end lost 1 base, and 7 bases lay between the germline ends. The germline CDR1 and CDR2 sequences are MNHEY and SVGEGT.

This clonotype was counted ten times or more. This chain links TRBV7-6 with TRBJ2-7; either TRBD1 or TRBD2 may fit D (6 bases each). Germline V gene sequence: CDR1 SGHVS, CDR2 FNYEAQ. V was cut by 1 base and J by 6 bases, with 7 bases left in between. This CDR3 region has 12 residues. DNA for the CDR3: TGTGCCAGCAGCTTAGGGGGGGCCGAGCAGTACTTC. Translation gives CASSLGGAEQYF.

This clonotype showed up many times. This chain links TRBV6-5 with TRBJ2-3; D may be TRBD1 (5 bases). Between the trimmed V and J ends, which lost 6 bases and 1 base, there was a span of 8 bases. CDR3 length: 13 amino acids. Germline V lookup: CDR1 MNHEY, CDR2 SVGAGI. As DNA, the CDR3 is TGTGCCAGCAGACAGGACGGCACAGATACGCAGTATTTT. Its protein is CASRQDGTDTQYF.

The chain employs TRBV20-1 and TRBJ2-1; D remains ambiguous. CDR3 length: 11 amino acids. V lost 0 bases to trimming and J lost 10 bases, with 7 bases between them. Germline CDR1 DFQATT, CDR2 SNEGSKA (reference sequence). The CDR3 DNA is TGCAGTGCTAGAGATAGGCAGGAGCAGTTCTTC. It codes for CSARDRQEQFF.

This clonotype was counted a few times. With a much larger clone just one base away, this may be a read error. V usage is TRBV5-1 and J usage is TRBJ2-1; D is ambiguous. This CDR3 is 12 amino acids long. V shed 0 bases and J shed 6 bases, with 4 bases lying between them. Germline V lookup: CDR1 SGHRS, CDR2 YFSETQ. The CDR3 DNA is TGCGCCAGCAGCTTGGGCCCCAATGAGCAGTTCTTC. Residues: CASSLGPNEQFF.

This clonotype has only a few counts. The chain couples TRBV7-9 to TRBJ1-4; perhaps TRBD1 as D (5 bases). Germline V gene data show CDR1 as SEHNR and CDR2 as FQNEAQ (reference sequence). V was clipped by 0 bases and J by 5 bases, with 13 bases between them. CDR3 length equals 16 residues. The CDR3 DNA follows: TGTGCCAGCAGCTTAGCGGGGACCGGAGGGAATGAAAAACTGTTTTTT. It is translated as CASSLAGTGGNEKLFF.

There are a few counts of this clonotype. The chain joins TRBV5-1 to TRBJ2-2, with D possibly matching TRBD2 (6 bases). CDR1 is SGHRS, CDR2 YFSETQ, per germline. V shed 5 bases and J shed 0 bases, with 11 bases lying between them. This CDR3 region has 15 residues. The CDR3 region is CASRDYLANTGELFF. CDR3 DNA sequence: TGCGCCAGCAGGGACTATCTCGCGAACACCGGGGAGCTGTTTTTT. The whole variable domain, remainder taken from reference TRBV5-1 and TRBJ2-2, is KAGVTQTPRYLIKTRGQQVTLSCSPISGHRSVSWYQQTPGQGLQFLFEYFSETQRNKGNFPGRFSGRQFSNSRSEMNVSTLELGDSALYLCASRDYLANTGELFFGEGSRLTVL.

In regard to this clonotype: This probably arose from a read error, given a far larger clone one base away. The chain uses TRBV7-2 and TRBJ2-1; TRBD1 agrees at 7 bases. CDR1 is SGHTA, CDR2 FQGNSA, per germline. This CDR3 comprises 14 residues. The CDR3 nucleotides are TGTGCCAGCGGCTTGACAGGGAATAGCAATGAGCAGTTCTTC. It translates to CASGLTGNSNEQFF.

The chain joins TRBV29-1 to TRBJ2-7; maybe TRBD2 (5 bases). CDR3 size: 11 residues. CDR1 and CDR2 (germline): SQVTM, ANQGSEA. V lost 7 bases, J lost 6 bases, and 13 bases lay in between. This chain's CDR3 is CSAVFRGEQYF. In DNA form, the CDR3 reads TGCAGCGCTGTGTTTCGGGGCGAGCAGTACTTC.

In this sample, this clonotype turned up many times. This chain connects TRBV6-1 to TRBJ2-3; 7 nucleotides line up with TRBD2. The V gene's germline CDR1 is MNHNS and CDR2 SASEGT. The J segment lost 3 bases and the V segment lost 1 base, leaving 4 bases of the junction unmatched. CDR3 length: 15 amino acids. The CDR3 DNA is TGTGCCAGCAGTGAAGTTTGGGGGGGGACAGATACGCAGTATTTT. The encoded protein is CASSEVWGGTDTQYF.

This clonotype ranks as medium-sized (0.01 to 0.1%). The CDR3 protein is CASREGTSNYNEQFF. DNA of the CDR3: TGTGCCAGCAGGGAAGGGACTAGCAACTACAATGAGCAGTTCTTC. The chain is built from TRBV7-2 and TRBJ2-1; the match to TRBD2 covers 9 bases. The CDR3 totals 15 residues. With V trimmed by 6 bases and J by 3 bases, 6 bases remained unmatched. CDR1 is SGHTA and CDR2 is FQGNSA in the germline V gene. The whole variable domain, remainder taken from reference TRBV7-2 and TRBJ2-1, is GAGVSQSPSNKVTEKGKDVELRCDPISGHTALYWYRQSLGQGLEFLIYFQGNSAPDKSGLPSDRFSAERTGGSVSTLTIQRTQQEDSAVYLCASREGTSNYNEQFFGPGTRLTVL.

The sample holds many counts of this clonotype. This sequence joins TRBV15 and TRBJ1-4; D is unresolved. This CDR3 has 13 amino acids. Trimming left V 5 bases short and J 5 bases short, with 9 bases between. The V gene's germline CDR1 is LNHNV and CDR2 YYDKDF (reference sequence). The CDR3 region has the DNA TGTGCCACCAGCGGACGGGTGAATGAAAAACTGTTTTTT. It yields the protein CATSGRVNEKLFF.

Turning to this clonotype: The missing conserved phenylalanine or tryptophan at the end of this CDR3 makes a read error likely. The DNA is left out, because the CDR3 cannot be placed on it with certainty; the CDR3 is given as TCRdb lists it. The V and J genes are TRBV15 and TRBJ1-2; TRBD1 reflects the table's D call only, with no check against the DNA. The germline V gene encodes CDR1 LNHNV and CDR2 YYDKDF (reference sequence). A total of 13 residues make up the CDR3, ends included. The chain's CDR3 is CATSSEWADGYSS.

This clonotype was seen at least ten times. This chain links TRBV4-3 with TRBJ2-3, with TRBD2 identical over 8 bases. V was pared by 2 bases and J by 4 bases, with 8 bases of the junction left unmatched. Germline V gene data show CDR1 as LGHNA and CDR2 as YSLEER. CDR3 length equals 16 residues. DNA for the CDR3: TGCGCCAGCAGCCAAACAGCGGGAGAGAAGGCAGATACGCAGTATTTT. Translation: CASSQTAGEKADTQYF.

This clonotype was detected once. V is TRBV27 and J is TRBJ2-7; a possible D gene is TRBD1 (6 bases). V lost 5 bases, J lost 3 bases, and 11 bases lay in between. This CDR3 is 13 amino acids long. CDR1 and CDR2 (germline): MNHEY, SMNVEV (reference sequence). The CDR3 DNA is TGTGCCAGCAGTCGGGGACAAGACTACGAGCAGTACTTC. Translating it yields CASSRGQDYEQYF.

This clonotype was recorded many times. The CDR3 DNA follows: TGCAGTGCTAGGTTTGGGCTAGCGGGATCTACCGAGCAGTACTTC. Translated, it gives CSARFGLAGSTEQYF. This chain joins TRBV20-1 and TRBJ2-7; 9 bases are shared with TRBD2. The CDR3 sequence is 15 residues long. The junction had 12 bases not matched to a gene; V was cut back by 3 bases and J by 6 bases. CDR1 DFQATT and CDR2 SNEGSKA come from the germline V gene (reference sequence).

The chain employs TRBV27 and TRBJ1-6; 9 bases agree with TRBD1. TRBJ1-1 matches the DNA end more closely, so the J call is doubtful. The CDR3 is made up of 15 amino acids. Germline V lookup: CDR1 MNHEY, CDR2 SMNVEV (reference sequence). This CDR3 reads CASRGTGLMNAVAFF. CDR3 in DNA: TGTGCCAGCAGGGGGACAGGGCTTATGAACGCTGTAGCTTTCTTT.

This clonotype came up a few times. This rearrangement joins TRBV5-6 to TRBJ1-5; 8 bases align to TRBD1. Germline V CDR1 and CDR2: SGHDT, YYEEEE. V was pared by 1 base and J by 7 bases, with 7 bases of the junction left unmatched. The CDR3 is made up of 15 amino acids. The CDR3 DNA follows: TGTGCCAGCAGCTTGTTTTCAGGGGGCGGGCAGCCCCAGCATTTT. This sequence encodes CASSLFSGGGQPQHF.

Many counts were recorded for this clonotype. This chain joins TRBV6-2 or TRBV6-3 and TRBJ1-5, with D unclear. The V end lost 5 bases, the J end lost 3 bases, and 11 bases lay between the germline ends. The CDR3 contains 14 residues. Germline V gives CDR1 MNHEY, CDR2 SVGEGT. CDR3 in DNA: TGTGCCAGCAGTGGAGGCAGTCCCAATCAGCCCCAGCATTTT. It yields the protein CASSGGSPNQPQHF.

In regard to this clonotype: This may be a read error, as it is one base from a much larger clone. Given the absence of the conserved phenylalanine or tryptophan at the CDR3 end, a read error is likely. The rearrangement joins TRBV7-9 to TRBJ2-2, with D uncertain. Per the germline V gene, CDR1 is SEHNR and CDR2 is FQNEAQ (reference sequence). V lost 5 bases, J lost 0 bases, and 7 bases lay in between. This CDR3 region has 14 residues. CDR3 region: CASSVEANTGELFL. As DNA, the CDR3 is TGTGCCAGCAGCGTAGAAGCGAACACCGGGGAGCTGTTTCTT.